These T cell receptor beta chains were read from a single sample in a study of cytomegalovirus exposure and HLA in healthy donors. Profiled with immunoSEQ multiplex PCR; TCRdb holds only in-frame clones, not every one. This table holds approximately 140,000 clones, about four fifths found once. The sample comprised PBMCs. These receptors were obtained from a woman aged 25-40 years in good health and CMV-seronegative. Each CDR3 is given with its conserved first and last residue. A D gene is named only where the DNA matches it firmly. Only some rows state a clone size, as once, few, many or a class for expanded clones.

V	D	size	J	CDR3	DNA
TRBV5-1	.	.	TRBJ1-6	CASSLGPTGDYNSPLHF	TGCGCCAGCAGCTTGGGCCCCACGGGAGACTATAATTCACCCCTCCACTTT
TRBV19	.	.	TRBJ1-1	CASSKNLKGGGTEAFF	TGTGCCAGTAGTAAAAACCTCAAGGGGGGGGGCACTGAAGCTTTCTTT
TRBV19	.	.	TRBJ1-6	CASSTVEDSPLHF	TGTGCCAGTAGTACGGTGGAGGATTCACCCCTCCACTTT
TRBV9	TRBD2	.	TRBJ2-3	CASSVSAGGPDTQYF	TGTGCCAGCAGCGTAAGCGCGGGGGGGCCGGATACGCAGTATTTT
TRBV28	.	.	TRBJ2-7	CASSFSGVTNYEQYF	TGTGCCAGCAGTTTTTCCGGAGTCACGAATTACGAGCAGTACTTC
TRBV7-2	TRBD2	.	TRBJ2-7	CASSLGRTSGGYEQYF	TGTGCCAGCAGCTTAGGGCGGACTAGCGGGGGCTACGAGCAGTACTTC
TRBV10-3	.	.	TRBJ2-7	CAISAGSEQYF	TGTGCCATCAGTGCGGGATCCGAGCAGTACTTC
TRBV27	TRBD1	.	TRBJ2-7	CASSLIQGKEQYF	TGTGCCAGCAGTCTCATACAGGGGAAAGAGCAGTACTTC
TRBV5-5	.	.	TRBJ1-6	CASSLVGQGNSPLHF	TGTGCCAGCAGCCTTGTGGGGCAGGGAAATTCACCCCTCCACTTT
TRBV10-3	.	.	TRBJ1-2	CAISEAGQSPYGYTF	TGTGCCATCAGTGAGGCTGGACAGTCCCCCTATGGCTACACCTTC
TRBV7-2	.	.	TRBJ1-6	CASSLTRVASPLHF	TGTGCCAGCAGCCTGACACGAGTGGCTTCACCCCTCCACTTT
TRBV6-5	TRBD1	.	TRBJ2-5	CASRRQGALGETQYF	TGTGCCAGCAGACGACAGGGGGCACTGGGAGAGACCCAGTACTTC
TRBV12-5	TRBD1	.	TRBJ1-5	CASSNRGQALGSNQPQHF	TGTGCTAGTTCAAATAGGGGACAGGCTCTTGGGAGCAATCAGCCCCAGCATTTT
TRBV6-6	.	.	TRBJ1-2	CASSQDRPYGYTF	TGTGCCAGCAGTCAAGACAGACCCTATGGCTACACCTTC
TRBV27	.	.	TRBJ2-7	CASSFPGHLYQYF	TGTGCCAGCAGTTTTCCGGGACATTTATACCAGTACTTC
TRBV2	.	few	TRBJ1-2	CASSQTSYGYTF	TGTGCCAGCTCACAGACCTCCTATGGCTACACCTTC
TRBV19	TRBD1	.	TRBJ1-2	CASSIDYRGFNYGYTF	TGTGCCAGTAGTATTGACTACAGGGGGTTCAACTATGGCTACACCTTC
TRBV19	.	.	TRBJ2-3	CASSGASTDTQYF	TGTGCCAGTAGTGGGGCTAGCACAGATACGCAGTATTTT
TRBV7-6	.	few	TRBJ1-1	CASSLMAPMNTEAFF	TGTGCCAGCAGCTTAATGGCACCCATGAACACTGAAGCTTTCTTT
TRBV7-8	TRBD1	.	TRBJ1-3	CASRTRQGGGNTIYF	TGTGCCAGCAGGACCAGACAGGGCGGTGGAAACACCATATATTTT
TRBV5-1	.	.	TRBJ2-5	CASSLVPGSQETQYF	TGCGCCAGCAGCTTGGTACCGGGATCCCAAGAGACCCAGTACTTC
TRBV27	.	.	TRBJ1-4	CASSLYTTGSEKLFF	TGTGCCAGCAGTTTGTACACCACGGGGTCCGAAAAACTGTTTTTT
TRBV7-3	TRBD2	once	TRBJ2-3	CASSSATPGLQYF	TGTGCCAGCAGCTCCGCTACACCGGGACTACAGTATTTT
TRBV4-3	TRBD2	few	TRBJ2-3	CASSQDGQRGDTQYF	TGCGCCAGCAGCCAAGATGGGCAGCGGGGGGATACGCAGTATTTT
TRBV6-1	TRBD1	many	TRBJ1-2	CASWTGETSNYGYTF	TGTGCCAGCTGGACAGGCGAAACCTCTAACTATGGCTACACCTTC
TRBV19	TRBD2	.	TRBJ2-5	CASSIGSGKETQYF	TGTGCCAGTAGTATCGGTAGCGGGAAAGAGACCCAGTACTTC
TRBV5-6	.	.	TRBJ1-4	CASSGRGATNEKLFF	TGTGCCAGCAGCGGGCGGGGAGCAACTAATGAAAAACTGTTTTTT
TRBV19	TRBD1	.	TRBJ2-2	CASSRQGVGELFF	TGTGCCAGTAGTCGACAGGGCGTCGGGGAGCTGTTTTTT
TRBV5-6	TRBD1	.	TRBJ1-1	CASSSPGTGGEKNTEAFF	TGTGCCAGCAGCTCCCCCGGGACAGGGGGCGAAAAGAACACTGAAGCTTTCTTT
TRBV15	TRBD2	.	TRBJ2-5	CATSRDSRGTETQYF	TGTGCCACCAGCAGAGATTCGCGGGGGACAGAGACCCAGTACTTC
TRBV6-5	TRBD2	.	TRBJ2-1	CASSVSGKAYNEQFF	TGTGCCAGCAGCGTAAGCGGGAAAGCCTACAATGAGCAGTTCTTC
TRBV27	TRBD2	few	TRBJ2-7	CASSISGRKGYEQYF	TGTGCCAGCAGTATTAGCGGGCGAAAGGGCTACGAGCAGTACTTC
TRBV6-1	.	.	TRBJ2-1	CASTERGVAQFF	TGTGCCAGCACCGAACGCGGGGTGGCGCAGTTCTTC
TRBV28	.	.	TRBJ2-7	CASSLGSVEGHEQYF	TGTGCCAGCAGTTTAGGTTCTGTGGAGGGCCACGAGCAGTACTTC
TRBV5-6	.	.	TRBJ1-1	CASSLLGGNTEAFF	TGTGCCAGCAGCTTGCTAGGGGGGAACACTGAAGCTTTCTTT